The sequence of this TCR beta chain was determined in a study of T cell repertoires in cytomegalovirus infection. TCRdb processed the reads anew with MiXCR; each CDR3 protein has one entry. The sample holds some 300,000 distinct CDR3 sequences, roughly 16% seen once. This clonotype was counted a few times. Germline V gene data show CDR1 as LGHNA and CDR2 as YNFKEQ. V lost 4 bases to trimming and J lost 0 bases, with 21 bases between them. The CDR3 is made up of 18 amino acids. Sequenced sample: PBMCs. The chain employs TRBV4-2 and TRBJ1-1, with a tentative D call TRBD1 (5 bases). The TCR comes from a human donor in good health (CMV status not recorded). Some clones in this sample may be carry-over from other donors' samples. As DNA, the CDR3 is TGTGCCAGCAGCCGGGGGGTCAAAGGAGGAAGTGTGAACACTGAAGCTTTCTTT. Protein product: CASSRGVKGGSVNTEAFF.